This T cell receptor (beta chain) was identified in a study of OX40 agonist ivuxolimab in advanced cancers. Overall study context: Patients were treated with intravenous ivuxolimab, dosed at 0.01 to 10 mg/kg and infused every 2 weeks. Antecedent anti-PD-1, anti-PD-L1 or anti-CTLA-4 therapy was permissible, with under 50% having received some.

The CDR3 sequence is 18 residues long. Trimming shortened V by 5 bases and J by 4 bases, and 23 bases separated the two germline ends. CDR1 is MNHEY, CDR2 SMNVEV, per germline (reference sequence). Data came from immunoSEQ multiplex PCR; TCRdb stores just in-frame clones and leaves some out. The sample records 80,000 to 100,000 clones, about nine tenths being singletons. Whole-study results and caveats: Which antigen the expanded peripheral T cells recognized is unknown. It was also the case that some nonresponders had low normalized T-cell clonal expansion.

In the case of this clone: Antigen unknown.

This receptor was identified in an adult with an advanced solid tumor such as melanoma, head and neck, liver or kidney cancer. The chain employs TRBV27 and TRBJ2-2; D perhaps matches TRBD2 (6 bases). Here the sequenced sample was CD4+ or CD8+ T cells sorted from blood, taken in a trial of the OX40 agonist ivuxolimab. CDR3 DNA sequence: TGTGCCAGCAGTCACCGACTTACTAGAGGGAGGTTCACCGGGGAGCTGTTTTTT. Encoded protein: CASSHRLTRGRFTGELFF.